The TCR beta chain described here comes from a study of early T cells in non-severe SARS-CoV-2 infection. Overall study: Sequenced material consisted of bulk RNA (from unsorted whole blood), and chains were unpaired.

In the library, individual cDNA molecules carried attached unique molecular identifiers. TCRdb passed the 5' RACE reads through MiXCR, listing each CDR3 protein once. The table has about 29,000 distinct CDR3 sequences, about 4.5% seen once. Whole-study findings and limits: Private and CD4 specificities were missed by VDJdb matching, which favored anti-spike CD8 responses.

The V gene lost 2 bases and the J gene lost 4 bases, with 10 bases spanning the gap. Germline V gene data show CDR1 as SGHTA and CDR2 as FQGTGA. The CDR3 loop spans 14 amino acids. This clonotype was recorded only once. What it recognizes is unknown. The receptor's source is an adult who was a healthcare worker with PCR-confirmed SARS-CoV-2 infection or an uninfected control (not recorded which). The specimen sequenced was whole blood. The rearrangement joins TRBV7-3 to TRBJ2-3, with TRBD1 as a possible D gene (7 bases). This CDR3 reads CASSLQGGPDTQYF. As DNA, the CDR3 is TGTGCCAGCAGCTTACAGGGGGGCCCAGATACGCAGTATTTT.